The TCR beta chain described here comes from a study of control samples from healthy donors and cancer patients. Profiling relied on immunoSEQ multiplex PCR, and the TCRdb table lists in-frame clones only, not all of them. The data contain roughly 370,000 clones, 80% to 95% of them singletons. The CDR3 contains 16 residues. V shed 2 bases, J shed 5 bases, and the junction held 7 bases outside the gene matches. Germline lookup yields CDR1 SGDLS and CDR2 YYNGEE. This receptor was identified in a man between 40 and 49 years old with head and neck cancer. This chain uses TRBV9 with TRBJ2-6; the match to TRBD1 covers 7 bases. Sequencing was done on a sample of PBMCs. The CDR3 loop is CASSVPGQLWANVLTF. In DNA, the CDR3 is TGTGCCAGCAGCGTCCCGGGACAGCTCTGGGCCAACGTCCTGACTTTC.